Following are 20 T cell receptor beta chains from one sample sequenced in a study of blood T cell repertoires in COVID-19. The assay was immunoSEQ multiplex PCR, and TCRdb's table has in-frame clones only and misses some. The sample shows over 250,000 clones, approximately 91% of them seen only once. The sequencing sample was made of peripheral blood. The receptors were sampled from a man over 45 with acute or convalescent COVID-19.

The rearrangement uses TRBV4-2 and TRBJ1-4; D may be TRBD1 (6 bases). This CDR3 has 16 amino acids. In germline, CDR1 is LGHNA, CDR2 YNFKEQ. Between the trimmed V and J ends, which lost 0 bases and 8 bases, there was a span of 16 bases. The CDR3 bases are TGTGCCAGCAGCCAAGATTGGAGGGGGGGTCAAGAAAAACTGTTTTTT. Protein: CASSQDWRGGQEKLFF.

The CDR3 nucleotides read TGTGCCAGCAGCCAAGCCGCCGGGACAGAAGTACCTGAAGCTTTCTTT. Translated, it gives CASSQAAGTEVPEAFF. The chain couples TRBV4-2 to TRBJ1-1; 7 bases match TRBD1. Germline CDR1 reads LGHNA; CDR2 reads YNFKEQ. Unmatched junction bases numbered 11, after V lost 1 base and J lost 6 bases. The CDR3 covers 16 residues.

The gene calls are TRBV3-1 (or the pseudogene TRBV3-2) and TRBJ1-2; D call uncertain. The CDR3 runs to 13 residues. Germline loops: CDR1 LGHDT, CDR2 YNNKEL (reference sequence). Trimming cost V 1 base and J 8 bases, with 11 bases left between them. The CDR3: CASSQVQGGGYTF. The CDR3 coding sequence is TGTGCCAGCAGCCAAGTTCAAGGCGGAGGCTACACCTTC.

This chain links TRBV5-4 with TRBJ2-7, with TRBD2 identical over 7 bases. Germline CDR1 reads SGHNT; CDR2 reads YYREEE (reference sequence). This CDR3 comprises 13 residues. V trimming: 4 bases; J trimming: 3 bases; junction bases outside the gene matches: 4. The CDR3 nucleotides are TGTGCCAGCAGCCGGGACTACATCTACGAGCAGTACTTC. It codes for CASSRDYIYEQYF. Full variable domain (missing parts from reference TRBV5-4 and TRBJ2-7): ETGVTQSPTHLIKTRGQQVTLRCSSQSGHNTVSWYQQALGQGPQFIFQYYREEENGRGNFPPRFSGLQFPNYSSELNVNALELDDSALYLCASSRDYIYEQYFGPGTRLTVT.

The genes are TRBV7-8 and TRBJ1-3; weak D call: TRBD1 (6 bases). The CDR3 is 15 amino acids. Germline CDR1 reads SGHVS; CDR2 reads FQNEAQ. The V end was cut by 5 bases, the J end by 9 bases, with 20 bases between. CDR3 residues: CASSPPGGQGFTIYF. The CDR3 DNA reads as TGTGCCAGCAGCCCCCCCGGGGGGCAAGGGTTCACCATATATTTT.

J is TRBJ1-5 and V is TRBV19, with 8 bases lining up with TRBD1. Germline V lookup: CDR1 LNHDA, CDR2 SQIVND (reference sequence). V lost 1 base to trimming and J lost 7 bases; unmatched junction nucleotides: 12. The CDR3 has 17 residues. Here the CDR3 reads CASSIGGGQGDWQPQHF. In DNA, the CDR3 is TGTGCCAGTAGTATAGGGGGAGGACAGGGCGATTGGCAGCCCCAGCATTTT.

V is TRBV7-2 and J is TRBJ2-5, with TRBD2 matching over 12 bases. Trimming removed 5 bases from V and 0 bases from J; junction bases left unmatched: 7. Germline CDR1 reads SGHTA; CDR2 reads FQGNSA. The CDR3 length is 17 residues. CDR3 sequence (DNA): TGTGCCAGCAGCCCGAGAGGACTAGCGGGGAACCAAGAGACCCAGTACTTC. Translated: CASSPRGLAGNQETQYF.

V and J are TRBV5-1 and TRBJ2-5; 9 positions match TRBD1. CDR3 length equals 15 residues. Germline values: CDR1 SGHRS, CDR2 YFSETQ. With V trimmed by 7 bases and J by 4 bases, 11 bases remained unmatched. The CDR3 sequence: CASQAGTGLGETQYF. DNA of the CDR3: TGCGCCAGCCAAGCCGGGACAGGGCTCGGAGAGACCCAGTACTTC.

This chain's CDR3 is CASSIQGFSGNTIYF. CDR3 DNA sequence: TGTGCCAGTAGTATACAGGGTTTCTCTGGAAACACCATATATTTT. V gene TRBV19 combines with J gene TRBJ1-3, with D perhaps matching TRBD1 (5 bases). The CDR3 contains 15 residues. The V end lost 2 bases, the J end lost 0 bases, and 8 bases lay between the germline ends. In germline, CDR1 is LNHDA, CDR2 SQIVND (reference sequence).

V usage is TRBV9 and J usage is TRBJ1-6, with D possibly being TRBD1 (6 bases). The length of the CDR3 is 17 residues. V dropped 3 bases and J dropped 0 bases, with 13 bases sitting between them. Germline CDR1 and CDR2: SGDLS and YYNGEE. The CDR3 loop is CASSAKDRSSYNSPLHF. For the CDR3, the DNA is TGTGCCAGCAGCGCCAAAGACAGGAGCTCCTATAATTCACCCCTCCACTTT.

The genes are TRBV18 and TRBJ2-2; TRBD1 aligns across 9 bases. Germline loops: CDR1 KGHSH, CDR2 LQKENI. The length of the CDR3 is 16 residues. V trimming: 3 bases; J trimming: 4 bases; junction bases outside the gene matches: 6. The CDR3 region is CASSPTGQGSTGELFF. The CDR3 DNA is TGTGCCAGCTCACCGACCGGACAGGGGAGCACCGGGGAGCTGTTTTTT.

The chain couples TRBV7-9 to TRBJ1-2; D gene ambiguous. Germline V gene lookup returns CDR1 SEHNR and CDR2 FQNEAQ (reference sequence). The CDR3 contains 13 residues. V was clipped by 4 bases and J by 8 bases, with 14 bases between them. The CDR3 protein is CASSSLRGYGYTF. In nucleotides, the CDR3 is TGTGCCAGCAGCTCCCTTCGGGGTTACGGCTACACCTTC.

The chain joins TRBV12-3 or TRBV12-4 to TRBJ2-1, with no clear D. V dropped 3 bases and J dropped 6 bases, with 6 bases sitting between them. CDR3 length: 12 residues. This CDR3 reads CASSFSGNEQFF. The DNA of the CDR3 is TGTGCCAGCAGTTTCAGTGGCAATGAGCAGTTCTTC.

This chain joins TRBV5-1 and TRBJ1-1, with D unresolved. Trimming left V 4 bases short and J 4 bases short, with 14 bases between. CDR1 is SGHRS and CDR2 is YFSETQ in the germline V gene. This CDR3 has 14 amino acids. The CDR3 sequence is CASSQEVVGTEAFF. The CDR3 bases are TGCGCCAGCAGCCAAGAGGTGGTAGGCACTGAAGCTTTCTTT.

The chain carries TRBV7-2 and TRBJ1-1, with D uncertain. This CDR3 has 14 amino acids. CDR1 and CDR2 (germline): SGHTA, FQGNSA. The germline V and J ends were trimmed by 5 bases and 1 base, with 11 bases remaining between them. The CDR3 DNA reads TGTGCCAGCAGCCCCCTGGTAGCGAACACTGAAGCTTTCTTT. Its protein product is CASSPLVANTEAFF.

The chain has TRBV30 and TRBJ2-2; 9 bases are shared with TRBD2. The CDR3 consists of 18 residues. V lost 0 bases, J lost 4 bases, and 12 bases stayed unmatched. From germline, CDR1 is GTSNPN and CDR2 SVGIG (reference sequence). The chain's CDR3 is CAWSVFGGGAGSTGELFF. As DNA, the CDR3 is TGTGCCTGGAGTGTATTCGGCGGGGGGGCCGGGAGCACCGGGGAGCTGTTTTTT.

This chain uses TRBV19 with TRBJ2-2; 9 bases fit TRBD1. From germline, CDR1 is LNHDA and CDR2 SQIVND (reference sequence). The length of the CDR3 is 14 residues. V shed 11 bases, J shed 7 bases, and the junction held 11 bases outside the gene matches. The chain's CDR3 is CAGGTGPTGGELFF. CDR3 DNA sequence: TGTGCCGGGGGGACAGGGCCTACAGGCGGGGAGCTGTTTTTT.

This clone was counted a single time. The rearrangement joins TRBV11-2 to TRBJ2-1; 7 nucleotides line up with TRBD1. V dropped 1 base and J dropped 2; count of bases not matched to a gene: 11. The CDR3 length is 18 residues. CDR1 SGHAT and CDR2 FQNNGV come from the germline V gene. DNA of the CDR3: TGTGCCAGCAGCTTAGGCCCCCGAGGGGGCGATCCCTACAATGAGCAGTTCTTC. Protein sequence: CASSLGPRGGDPYNEQFF.

The chain combines TRBV7-8 with TRBJ2-4; TRBD1 is a possible D gene (6 bases). CDR1 and CDR2 from the germline V gene are SGHVS and FQNEAQ. Trimming removed 4 bases at V and 0 bases at J, with 16 bases between. This CDR3 spans 17 amino acids. CDR3 residues: CASSSLDRHQAKNIQYF. In nucleotides, the CDR3 is TGTGCCAGCAGCTCCCTCGACAGGCACCAAGCCAAAAACATTCAGTACTTC.

The chain couples TRBV3-1 (or the pseudogene TRBV3-2) to TRBJ2-5; 8 nucleotides align to TRBD2. V dropped 0 bases and J dropped 4; count of bases not matched to a gene: 4. The CDR3 length is 15 residues. CDR1 is LGHDT, CDR2 YNNKEL, per germline (reference sequence). CDR3 protein: CASSQEISGGETQYF. The CDR3, as DNA: TGTGCCAGCAGCCAAGAGATCAGCGGGGGAGAGACCCAGTACTTC.